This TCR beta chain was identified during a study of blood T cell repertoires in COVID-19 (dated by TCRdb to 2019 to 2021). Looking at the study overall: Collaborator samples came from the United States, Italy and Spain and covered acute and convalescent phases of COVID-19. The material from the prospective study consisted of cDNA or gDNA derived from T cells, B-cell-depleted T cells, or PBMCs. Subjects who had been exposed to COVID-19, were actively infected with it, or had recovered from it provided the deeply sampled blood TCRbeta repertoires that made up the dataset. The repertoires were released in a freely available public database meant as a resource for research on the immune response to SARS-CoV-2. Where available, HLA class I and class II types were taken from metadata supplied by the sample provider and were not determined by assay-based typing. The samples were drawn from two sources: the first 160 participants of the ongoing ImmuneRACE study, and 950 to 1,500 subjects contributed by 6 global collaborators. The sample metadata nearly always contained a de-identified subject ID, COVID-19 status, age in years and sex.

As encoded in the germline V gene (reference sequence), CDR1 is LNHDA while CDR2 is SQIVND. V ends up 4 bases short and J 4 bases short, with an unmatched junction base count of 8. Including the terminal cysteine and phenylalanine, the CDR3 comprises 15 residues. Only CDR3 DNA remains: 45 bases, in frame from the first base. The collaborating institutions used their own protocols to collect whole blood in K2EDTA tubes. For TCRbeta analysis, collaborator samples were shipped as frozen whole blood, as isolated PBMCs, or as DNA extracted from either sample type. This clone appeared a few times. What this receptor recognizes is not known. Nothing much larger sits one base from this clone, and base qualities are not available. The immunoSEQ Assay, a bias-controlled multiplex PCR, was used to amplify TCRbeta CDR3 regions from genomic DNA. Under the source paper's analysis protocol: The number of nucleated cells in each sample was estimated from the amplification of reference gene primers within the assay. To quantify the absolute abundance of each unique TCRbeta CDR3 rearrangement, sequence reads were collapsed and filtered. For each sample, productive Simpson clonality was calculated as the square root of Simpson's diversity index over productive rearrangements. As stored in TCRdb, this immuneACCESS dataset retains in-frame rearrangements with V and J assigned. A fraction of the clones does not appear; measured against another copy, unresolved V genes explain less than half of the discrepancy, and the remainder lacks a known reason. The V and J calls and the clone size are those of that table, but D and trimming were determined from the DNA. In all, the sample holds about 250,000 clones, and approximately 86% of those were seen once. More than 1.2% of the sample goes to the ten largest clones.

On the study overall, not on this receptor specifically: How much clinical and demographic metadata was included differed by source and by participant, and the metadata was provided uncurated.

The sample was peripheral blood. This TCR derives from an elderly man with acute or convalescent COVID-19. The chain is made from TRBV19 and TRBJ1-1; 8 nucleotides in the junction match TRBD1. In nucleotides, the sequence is TGTGCCAGTAGTAGGCCGACAGGGGTGGGCACTGAAGCTTTCTTT. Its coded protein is CASSRPTGVGTEAFF.